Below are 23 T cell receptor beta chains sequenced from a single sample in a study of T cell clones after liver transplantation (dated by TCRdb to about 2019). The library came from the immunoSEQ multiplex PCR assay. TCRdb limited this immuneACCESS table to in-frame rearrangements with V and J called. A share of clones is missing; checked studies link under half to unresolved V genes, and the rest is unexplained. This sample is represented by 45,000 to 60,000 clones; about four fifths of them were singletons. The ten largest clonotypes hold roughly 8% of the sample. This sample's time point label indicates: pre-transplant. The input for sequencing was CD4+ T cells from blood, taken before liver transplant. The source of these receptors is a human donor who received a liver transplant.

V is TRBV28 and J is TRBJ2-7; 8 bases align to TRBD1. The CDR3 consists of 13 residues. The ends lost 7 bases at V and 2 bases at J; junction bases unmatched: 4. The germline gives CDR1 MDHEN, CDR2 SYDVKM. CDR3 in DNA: TGTGCCAGCACCGGGACAGGCCCCTACGAGCAGTACTTC. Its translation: CASTGTGPYEQYF.

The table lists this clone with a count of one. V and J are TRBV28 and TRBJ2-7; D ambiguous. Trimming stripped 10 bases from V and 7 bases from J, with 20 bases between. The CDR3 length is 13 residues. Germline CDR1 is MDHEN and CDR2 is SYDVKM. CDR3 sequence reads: CAIRASGIEEQYF. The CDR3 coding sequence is TGTGCCATCCGGGCCTCCGGCATTGAGGAGCAGTACTTC.

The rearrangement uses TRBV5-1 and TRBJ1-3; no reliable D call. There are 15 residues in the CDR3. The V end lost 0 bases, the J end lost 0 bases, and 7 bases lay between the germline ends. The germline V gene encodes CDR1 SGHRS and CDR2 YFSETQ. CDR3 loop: CASSLGSSSGNTIYF. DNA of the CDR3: TGCGCCAGCAGCTTGGGTTCTAGCTCTGGAAACACCATATATTTT. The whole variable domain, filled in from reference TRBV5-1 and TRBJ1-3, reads KAGVTQTPRYLIKTRGQQVTLSCSPISGHRSVSWYQQTPGQGLQFLFEYFSETQRNKGNFPGRFSGRQFSNSRSEMNVSTLELGDSALYLCASSLGSSSGNTIYFGEGSWLTVV.

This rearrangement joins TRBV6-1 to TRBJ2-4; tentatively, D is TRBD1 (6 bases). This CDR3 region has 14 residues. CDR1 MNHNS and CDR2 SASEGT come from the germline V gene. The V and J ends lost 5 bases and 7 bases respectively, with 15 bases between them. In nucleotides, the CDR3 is TGTGCCAGCAGTAGGGCGAGGGGGTTGAACATTCAGTACTTC. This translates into CASSRARGLNIQYF.

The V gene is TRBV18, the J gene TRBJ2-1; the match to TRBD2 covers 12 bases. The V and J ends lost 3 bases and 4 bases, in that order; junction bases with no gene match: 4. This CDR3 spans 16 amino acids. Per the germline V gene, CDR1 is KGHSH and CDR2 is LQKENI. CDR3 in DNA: TGTGCCAGCTCACCTGGGACTAGCGGGTATTACAATGAGCAGTTCTTC. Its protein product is CASSPGTSGYYNEQFF.

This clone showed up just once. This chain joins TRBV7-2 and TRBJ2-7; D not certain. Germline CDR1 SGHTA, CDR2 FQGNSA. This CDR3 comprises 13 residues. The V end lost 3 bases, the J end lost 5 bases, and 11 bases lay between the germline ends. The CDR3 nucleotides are TGTGCCAGCAGCTTTGCCCTAGTCAACGAGCAGTACTTC. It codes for CASSFALVNEQYF.

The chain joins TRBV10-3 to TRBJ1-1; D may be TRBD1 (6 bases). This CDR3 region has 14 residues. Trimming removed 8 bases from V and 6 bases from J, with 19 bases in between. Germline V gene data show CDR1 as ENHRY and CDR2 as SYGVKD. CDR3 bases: TGTGCCATCCGCTTCCACAGGGAGGACGCTGAAGCTTTCTTT. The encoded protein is CAIRFHREDAEAFF.

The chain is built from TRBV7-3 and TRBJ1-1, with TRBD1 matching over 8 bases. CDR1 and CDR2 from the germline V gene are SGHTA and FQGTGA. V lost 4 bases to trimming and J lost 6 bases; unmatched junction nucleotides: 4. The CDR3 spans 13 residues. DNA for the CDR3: TGTGCCAGCAGCTCATTGACAGGGGCTGAAGCTTTCTTT. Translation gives CASSSLTGAEAFF.

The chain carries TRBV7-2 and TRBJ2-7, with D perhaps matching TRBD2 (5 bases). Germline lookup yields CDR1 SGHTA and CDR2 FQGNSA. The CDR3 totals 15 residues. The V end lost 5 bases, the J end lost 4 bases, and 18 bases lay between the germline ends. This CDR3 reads CASSPDDGGRYEQYF. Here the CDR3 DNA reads TGTGCCAGCAGCCCAGACGACGGAGGACGATACGAGCAGTACTTC.

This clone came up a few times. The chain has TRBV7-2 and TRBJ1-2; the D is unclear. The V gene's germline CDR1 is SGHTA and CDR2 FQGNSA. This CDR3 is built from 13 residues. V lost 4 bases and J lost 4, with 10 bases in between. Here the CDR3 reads CASSWRDTYGYTF. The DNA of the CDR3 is TGTGCCAGCAGCTGGCGCGACACCTATGGCTACACCTTC.

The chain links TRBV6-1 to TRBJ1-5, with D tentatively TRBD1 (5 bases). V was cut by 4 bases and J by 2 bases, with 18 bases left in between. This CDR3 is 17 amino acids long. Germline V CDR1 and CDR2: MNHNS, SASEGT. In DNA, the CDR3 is TGTGCCAGCAGTGTCAGTATTATAGGGGATGGCAATCAGCCCCAGCATTTT. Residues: CASSVSIIGDGNQPQHF.

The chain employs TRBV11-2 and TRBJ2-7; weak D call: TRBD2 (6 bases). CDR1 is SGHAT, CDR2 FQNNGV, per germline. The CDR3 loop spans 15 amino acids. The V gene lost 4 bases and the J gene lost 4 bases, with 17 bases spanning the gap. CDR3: CASSSRLVTSYEQYF. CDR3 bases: TGTGCCAGCAGCTCTAGACTAGTTACCTCGTACGAGCAGTACTTC.

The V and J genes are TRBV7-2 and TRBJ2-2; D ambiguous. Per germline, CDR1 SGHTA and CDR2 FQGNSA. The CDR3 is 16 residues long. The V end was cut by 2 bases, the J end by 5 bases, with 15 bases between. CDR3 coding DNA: TGTGCCAGCAGCTTAAACCCGGGTAGTTGGACCGGGGAGCTGTTTTTT. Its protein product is CASSLNPGSWTGELFF.

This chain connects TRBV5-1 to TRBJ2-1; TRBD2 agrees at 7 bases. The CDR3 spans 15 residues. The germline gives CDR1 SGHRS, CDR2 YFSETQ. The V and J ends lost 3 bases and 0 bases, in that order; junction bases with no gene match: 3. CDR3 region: CASSSSGSSYNEQFF. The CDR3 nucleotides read TGCGCCAGCAGCTCTAGCGGCAGCTCCTACAATGAGCAGTTCTTC.

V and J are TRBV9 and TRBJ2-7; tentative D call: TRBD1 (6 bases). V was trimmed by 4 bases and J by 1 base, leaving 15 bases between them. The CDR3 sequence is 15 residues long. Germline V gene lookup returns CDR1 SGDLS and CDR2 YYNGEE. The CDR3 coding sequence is TGTGCCAGCAGCCCGAGGGTGGACAGATCCTACGAGCAGTACTTC. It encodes CASSPRVDRSYEQYF.

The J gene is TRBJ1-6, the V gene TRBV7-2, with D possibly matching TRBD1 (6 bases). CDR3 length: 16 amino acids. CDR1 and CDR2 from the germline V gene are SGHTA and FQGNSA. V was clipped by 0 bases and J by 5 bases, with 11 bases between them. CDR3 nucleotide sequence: TGTGCCAGCAGCTTAGCGGGAGGGGGAAATAATTCACCCCTCCACTTT. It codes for CASSLAGGGNNSPLHF.

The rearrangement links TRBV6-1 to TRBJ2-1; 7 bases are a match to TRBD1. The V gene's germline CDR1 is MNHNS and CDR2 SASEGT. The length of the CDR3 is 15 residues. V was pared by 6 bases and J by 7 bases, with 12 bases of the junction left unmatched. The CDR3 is CASRTTGAGLNEQFF. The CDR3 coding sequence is TGTGCCAGCAGGACCACAGGGGCGGGTCTAAATGAGCAGTTCTTC.

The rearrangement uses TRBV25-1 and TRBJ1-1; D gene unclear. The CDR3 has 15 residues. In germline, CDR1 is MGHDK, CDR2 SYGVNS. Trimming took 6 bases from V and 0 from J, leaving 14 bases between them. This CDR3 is CASRGLGDMNTEAFF. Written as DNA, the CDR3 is TGTGCCAGCAGAGGGCTAGGCGACATGAACACTGAAGCTTTCTTT.

The CDR3 DNA sequence: TGTGCCAGCAGGGGTCCCTCCGACGGGGGCGGGGAGCTGTTTTTT. This translates into CASRGPSDGGGELFF. The chain is built from TRBV28 and TRBJ2-2, with TRBD2 as a possible D gene (6 bases). V lost 6 bases, J lost 7 bases, and 18 bases lay in between. Germline lookup yields CDR1 MDHEN and CDR2 SYDVKM. The length of the CDR3 is 15 residues.

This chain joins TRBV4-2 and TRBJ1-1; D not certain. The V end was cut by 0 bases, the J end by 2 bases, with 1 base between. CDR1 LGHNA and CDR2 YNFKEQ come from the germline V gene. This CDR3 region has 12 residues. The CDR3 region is CASSQDNTEAFF. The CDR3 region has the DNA TGTGCCAGCAGCCAAGACAACACTGAAGCTTTCTTT.

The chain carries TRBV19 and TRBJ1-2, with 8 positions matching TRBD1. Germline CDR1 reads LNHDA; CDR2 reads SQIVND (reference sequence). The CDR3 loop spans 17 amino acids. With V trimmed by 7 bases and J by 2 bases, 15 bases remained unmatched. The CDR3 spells CASTAGQGGRENYGYTF. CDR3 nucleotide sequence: TGTGCCAGTACCGCCGGACAGGGAGGCAGAGAAAACTATGGCTACACCTTC.

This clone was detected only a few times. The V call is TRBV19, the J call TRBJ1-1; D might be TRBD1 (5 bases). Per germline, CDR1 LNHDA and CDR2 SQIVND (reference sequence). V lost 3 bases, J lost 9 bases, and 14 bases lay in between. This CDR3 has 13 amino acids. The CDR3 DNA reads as TGTGCCAGTAGTATGGTGACAGCTTATCAAGCTTTCTTT. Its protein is CASSMVTAYQAFF.

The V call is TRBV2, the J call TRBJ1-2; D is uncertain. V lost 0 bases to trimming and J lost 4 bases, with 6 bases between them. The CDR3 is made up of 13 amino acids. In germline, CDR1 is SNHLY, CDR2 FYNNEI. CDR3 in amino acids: CASSEARSYGYTF. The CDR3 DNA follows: TGTGCCAGCAGTGAAGCAAGGAGCTATGGCTACACCTTC.